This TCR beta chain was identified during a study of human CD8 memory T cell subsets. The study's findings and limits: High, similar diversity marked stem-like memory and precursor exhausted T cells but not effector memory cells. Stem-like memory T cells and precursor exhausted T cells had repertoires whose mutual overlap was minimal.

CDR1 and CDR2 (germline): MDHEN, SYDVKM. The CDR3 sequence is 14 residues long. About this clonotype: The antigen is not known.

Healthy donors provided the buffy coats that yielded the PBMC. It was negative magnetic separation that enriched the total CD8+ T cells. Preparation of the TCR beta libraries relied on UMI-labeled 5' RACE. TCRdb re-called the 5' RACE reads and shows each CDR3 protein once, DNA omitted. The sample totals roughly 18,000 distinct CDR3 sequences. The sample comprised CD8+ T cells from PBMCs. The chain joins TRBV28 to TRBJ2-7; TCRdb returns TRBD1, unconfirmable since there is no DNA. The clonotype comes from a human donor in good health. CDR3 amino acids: CASSWTGPTYEQYF.